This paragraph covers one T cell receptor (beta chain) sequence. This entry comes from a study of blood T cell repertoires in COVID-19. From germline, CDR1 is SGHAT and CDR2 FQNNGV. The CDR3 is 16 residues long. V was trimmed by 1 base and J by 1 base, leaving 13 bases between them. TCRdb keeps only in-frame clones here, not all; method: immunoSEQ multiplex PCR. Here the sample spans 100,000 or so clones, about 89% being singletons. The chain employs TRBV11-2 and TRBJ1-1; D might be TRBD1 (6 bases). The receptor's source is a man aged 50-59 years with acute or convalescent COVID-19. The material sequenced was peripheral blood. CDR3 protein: CASSLVMGQPNTEAFF. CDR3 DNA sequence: TGTGCCAGCAGCTTAGTAATGGGACAACCGAACACTGAAGCTTTCTTT.